A single sample is the source of the 29 T cell receptor beta chains below, sequenced in a study of T cell changes during pregnancy in multiple sclerosis (dated by TCRdb to between 2017 and 2020). The library was prepared using the immunoSEQ multiplex PCR assay. Imported from immuneACCESS, the table was reduced by TCRdb to in-frame sequences with V and J called. These copies leave out some clones; in studies compared against another copy, an unresolved V gene accounts for under half, and the cause of the remainder is not known. The sample yields some 52,000 clones; almost 95% were counted once. In total, the top ten clones hold 0.74% of the sample. This sample comprised CD4+ T cells from peripheral blood mononuclear cells, obtained in the third trimester of pregnancy. Source of these receptors: a female donor with multiple sclerosis, enrolled in a pregnancy study.

V is TRBV7-2 and J is TRBJ2-1; 8 bases line up with TRBD2. This CDR3 region has 15 residues. V shed 1 base, J shed 6 bases, and the junction held 5 bases outside the gene matches. Germline assignment: CDR1 SGHTA and CDR2 FQGNSA. CDR3 residues: CASSLGGGGRNEQFF. The DNA of the CDR3 is TGTGCCAGCAGCTTAGGCGGCGGGGGGCGCAATGAGCAGTTCTTC.

The CDR3 DNA reads as TGTGCCAGCATCCCTGTCCTTAATTCACCCCTCCACTTT. It codes for CASIPVLNSPLHF. This rearrangement joins TRBV6-6 to TRBJ1-6; no firm D call. Trimming pared 7 bases from V and 6 bases from J, leaving 10 bases between. Germline V gene sequence: CDR1 MNHNY, CDR2 SVGAGI (reference sequence). The CDR3 loop spans 13 amino acids.

The V gene is TRBV7-2, the J gene TRBJ2-2, with 8 bases lining up with TRBD2. J lost 0 bases, V lost 2 bases, and 2 bases had no gene match. Germline CDR1 reads SGHTA; CDR2 reads FQGNSA. The CDR3 spans 16 residues. This CDR3 reads CASSLPTSANTGELFF. In nucleotides, the CDR3 is TGTGCCAGCAGCTTACCGACTAGCGCGAACACCGGGGAGCTGTTTTTT.

The gene calls are TRBV7-6 and TRBJ1-5; D remains ambiguous. Looked up from germline, CDR1 is SGHVS and CDR2 is FNYEAQ. The CDR3 is 13 residues long. V lost 1 base, J lost 6 bases, and 7 bases lay in between. CDR3 amino acids: CASSLGAGQPQHF. CDR3 sequence (DNA): TGTGCCAGCAGCTTAGGAGCGGGTCAGCCCCAGCATTTT.

The CDR3 nucleotides read TGTGCCAGCAGCGTAGCCATGGACAGGGGCCGGGAGACCCAGTACTTC. Translating gives CASSVAMDRGRETQYF. J is TRBJ2-5 and V is TRBV9; 9 positions agree with TRBD1. V shed 0 bases and J 5 bases; nucleotides not matched to a gene: 8. Germline CDR1 reads SGDLS; CDR2 reads YYNGEE. The CDR3 covers 16 residues.

The chain carries TRBV5-3 and TRBJ1-1; maybe TRBD1 (5 bases). Being an ORF, TRBV5-3 has a function that is uncertain. With 2 bases removed from V and 0 bases from J, the gap between germline ends came to 8 bases. The CDR3 runs to 14 residues. CDR3 nucleotide sequence: TGTGCCAGAAGCTTCGACAGAATGAACACTGAAGCTTTCTTT. This encodes CARSFDRMNTEAFF.

The V call is TRBV11-2, the J call TRBJ2-1; tentatively, D is TRBD1 (6 bases). The germline CDR1 and CDR2 sequences are SGHAT and FQNNGV. This CDR3 spans 18 amino acids. V shed 0 bases and J shed 2 bases, with 17 bases lying between them. CDR3 sequence (DNA): TGTGCCAGCAGCTTAGACATGGGGGCAGGCGGAACCTACAATGAGCAGTTCTTC. Residues: CASSLDMGAGGTYNEQFF.

V is TRBV11-2 and J is TRBJ1-6; 7 nucleotides align to TRBD1. CDR1 SGHAT and CDR2 FQNNGV come from the germline V gene. The length of the CDR3 is 16 residues. Trimming removed 3 bases from V and 5 bases from J; junction bases left unmatched: 7. The CDR3 nucleotides are TGTGCCAGCAGCTTTCGACAGGGTTCCCATAATTCACCCCTCCACTTT. Translating gives CASSFRQGSHNSPLHF.

The chain combines TRBV6-5 with TRBJ2-5; 10 nucleotides line up with TRBD1. The CDR3 is 14 amino acids. Trimming at V came to 5 bases and at J to 4 bases, leaving 4 bases not matched to a gene. CDR1 MNHEY and CDR2 SVGAGI come from the germline V gene. CDR3 region: CASSRTGGGETQYF. The CDR3 DNA follows: TGTGCCAGCAGTCGGACAGGGGGGGGAGAGACCCAGTACTTC.

This clone was recorded only once. V gene TRBV5-6 combines with J gene TRBJ2-7, with TRBD1 matching 7 bases. Germline values: CDR1 SGHDT, CDR2 YYEEEE. Germline trimming cut 0 bases from V and 2 bases from J; bases unmatched to any gene: 8. This CDR3 has 16 residues. The CDR3 DNA follows: TGTGCCAGCAGCTTGGTCGGACAGGTGGGAGCCTACGAGCAGTACTTC. This sequence encodes CASSLVGQVGAYEQYF.

The V and J genes are TRBV4-3 and TRBJ1-2; TRBD1 matches 8 bases. The CDR3 length is 15 residues. J gave up 8 bases and V 2 bases, and 10 bases lay outside the gene matches. CDR1 and CDR2 (germline): LGHNA, YSLEER. CDR3 loop: CASSQSPQGARGYTF. The CDR3, as DNA: TGCGCCAGCAGCCAAAGCCCCCAGGGGGCGCGGGGCTACACCTTC.

The chain is built from TRBV25-1 and TRBJ2-7; D is uncertain. The CDR3 length is 13 residues. Trimming removed 3 bases from V and 4 bases from J, with 10 bases in between. Germline V gives CDR1 MGHDK, CDR2 SYGVNS. In DNA form, the CDR3 reads TGTGCCAGCAGTGATGGCAGTTTATACGAGCAGTACTTC. Translated: CASSDGSLYEQYF.

This chain links TRBV18 with TRBJ2-3; 7 positions agree with TRBD2. Germline CDR1 reads KGHSH; CDR2 reads LQKENI. This CDR3 is built from 15 residues. The J segment lost 4 bases and the V segment lost 3 bases, leaving 7 bases of the junction unmatched. The chain's CDR3 is CASSPGAGSADTQYF. The CDR3 DNA reads as TGTGCCAGCTCACCCGGAGCGGGGAGTGCAGATACGCAGTATTTT.

V gene TRBV4-3 combines with J gene TRBJ2-2; TRBD2 matches at 9 bases. Germline assignment: CDR1 LGHNA and CDR2 YSLEER. With 4 bases clipped from V and 4 bases from J, the junction kept 7 bases outside the gene matches. This CDR3 spans 16 amino acids. The CDR3 DNA reads TGCGCCAGCAGCCCTCGCGGGGGGGCGAGCACCGGGGAGCTGTTTTTT. Its protein is CASSPRGGASTGELFF.

J is TRBJ2-1 and V is TRBV18, with D maybe TRBD2 (5 bases). Germline V gives CDR1 KGHSH, CDR2 LQKENI. The CDR3 covers 15 residues. Trimming removed 4 bases from V and 0 bases from J, with 10 bases in between. The CDR3 region has the DNA TGTGCCAGCTCACGCCTGGGGAGCTCCTACAATGAGCAGTTCTTC. Protein sequence: CASSRLGSSYNEQFF.

The chain joins TRBV2 to TRBJ1-1; D not resolved. There are 16 residues in the CDR3. V lost 2 bases and J 1 base, leaving 14 bases between the germline ends. Looked up from germline, CDR1 is SNHLY and CDR2 is FYNNEI. The CDR3, as DNA: TGTGCCAGCAGTGAATTGGGCACCTTACAGAACACTGAAGCTTTCTTT. It encodes CASSELGTLQNTEAFF.

The chain employs TRBV5-4 and TRBJ2-7; D perhaps matches TRBD2 (5 bases). The CDR3 is 12 residues long. In germline, CDR1 is SGHNT, CDR2 YYREEE (reference sequence). Between the trimmed V and J ends, which lost 1 base and 6 bases, there was a span of 8 bases. CDR3 protein: CASSLFGSEQYF. CDR3 in DNA: TGTGCCAGCAGCTTGTTTGGGAGCGAGCAGTACTTC.

The chain is built from TRBV6-5 and TRBJ1-2; the D gene is possibly TRBD1 (5 bases). Germline CDR1 reads MNHEY; CDR2 reads SVGAGI. Trimming removed 6 bases at V and 4 bases at J, with 18 bases between. The CDR3 totals 15 residues. In DNA, the CDR3 is TGTGCCAGCAGCCCTGACAGACCTGGCCCCTATGGCTACACCTTC. Translated: CASSPDRPGPYGYTF.

The chain employs TRBV25-1 and TRBJ1-6; TRBD1 is a possible D gene (5 bases). CDR1 MGHDK and CDR2 SYGVNS come from the germline V gene. This CDR3 has 13 amino acids. V was shortened by 3 bases and J by 7 bases, with 7 bases between the two germline ends. The CDR3 DNA sequence: TGTGCCAGCAGTGAGGGGGGGAATTCACCCCTCCACTTT. This translates into CASSEGGNSPLHF.

The chain employs TRBV9 and TRBJ2-3; 7 positions agree with TRBD1. Unmatched junction bases numbered 4, after V lost 5 bases and J lost 1 base. CDR3 length equals 14 residues. The germline gives CDR1 SGDLS, CDR2 YYNGEE. CDR3 sequence reads: CASRRQGGTDTQYF. The CDR3 region has the DNA TGTGCCAGCAGAAGACAGGGCGGCACAGATACGCAGTATTTT.

This chain links TRBV6-5 with TRBJ2-7; maybe TRBD2 (7 bases). Trimming removed 6 bases from V and 2 bases from J, with 17 bases in between. CDR1 is MNHEY and CDR2 is SVGAGI in the germline V gene. CDR3 length: 15 residues. CDR3 DNA sequence: TGTGCCAGCAGGGGGGGGCTAGCGCAGACCTACGAGCAGTACTTC. Translation: CASRGGLAQTYEQYF.

V is TRBV5-1 and J is TRBJ1-2; 8 bases line up with TRBD1. V shed 4 bases and J 6 bases; nucleotides not matched to a gene: 5. Germline CDR1 reads SGHRS; CDR2 reads YFSETQ. The CDR3 has 13 amino acids. In DNA form, the CDR3 reads TGCGCCAGCAGCCCCCCAGGGGGCGATGGCTACACCTTC. Translation: CASSPPGGDGYTF. Complete variable domain (other parts from reference TRBV5-1 and TRBJ1-2): KAGVTQTPRYLIKTRGQQVTLSCSPISGHRSVSWYQQTPGQGLQFLFEYFSETQRNKGNFPGRFSGRQFSNSRSEMNVSTLELGDSALYLCASSPPGGDGYTFGSGTRLTVV.

The rearrangement links TRBV6-4 to TRBJ2-1; TRBD2 aligns across 12 bases. The V segment lost 5 bases and the J segment 5 bases; nucleotides outside the gene matches: 4. The germline V gene has CDR1 MRHNA and CDR2 SNTAGT. The CDR3 length is 15 residues. CDR3 bases: TGTGCCAGCAGTTCTAGCGGGGGGGGTCACAATGAGCAGTTCTTC. Translating it yields CASSSSGGGHNEQFF.

This clone appeared a single time. V usage is TRBV7-9 and J usage is TRBJ1-3; unclear D gene. V was trimmed by 1 base and J by 0 bases, leaving 7 bases between them. CDR1 is SEHNR and CDR2 is FQNEAQ in the germline V gene (reference sequence). This CDR3 contains 15 residues. The DNA of the CDR3 is TGTGCCAGCAGCTTAGGGCAGTCCTCTGGAAACACCATATATTTT. It specifies CASSLGQSSGNTIYF.

The chain joins TRBV7-2 to TRBJ1-2; D is undetermined. Germline assignment: CDR1 SGHTA and CDR2 FQGNSA. The CDR3 length is 15 residues. V was clipped by 1 base and J by 5 bases, with 14 bases between them. The CDR3 sequence: CASSLDAGRPYGYTF. The CDR3 DNA reads as TGTGCCAGCAGCTTAGATGCAGGCAGGCCGTATGGCTACACCTTC.

The chain combines TRBV19 with TRBJ2-7; 14 positions match TRBD2. The CDR3 loop spans 15 amino acids. CDR1 and CDR2 (germline): LNHDA, SQIVND (reference sequence). The trim removed 5 bases at V and 2 bases at J, leaving 2 bases unmatched. Here the CDR3 DNA reads TGTGCCAGTAGTCGGACTAGCGGGGGGACCTACGAGCAGTACTTC. This translates into CASSRTSGGTYEQYF.

The rearrangement links TRBV27 to TRBJ1-1; tentative D call: TRBD1 (5 bases). CDR1 and CDR2 (germline): MNHEY, SMNVEV (reference sequence). The germline V and J ends were trimmed by 4 bases and 6 bases, with 12 bases remaining between them. This CDR3 is built from 13 residues. The CDR3 DNA reads as TGTGCCAGCAGTTCGACGGTAGGGGCTGAAGCTTTCTTT. Its translation: CASSSTVGAEAFF.

The rearrangement uses TRBV4-3 and TRBJ1-2; D not resolved. The germline V gene encodes CDR1 LGHNA and CDR2 YSLEER. This CDR3 is built from 15 residues. V lost 0 bases to trimming and J lost 7 bases, with 15 bases between them. The CDR3 here is CASSQDGQADPGYTF. The CDR3 DNA sequence: TGCGCCAGCAGCCAAGATGGCCAGGCTGATCCTGGCTACACCTTC.

The chain recombines TRBV19 with TRBJ1-1, with a tentative D call TRBD1 (6 bases). Germline V gives CDR1 LNHDA, CDR2 SQIVND (reference sequence). The CDR3 is 14 amino acids. Trimming shortened V by 2 bases and J by 3 bases, and 10 bases separated the two germline ends. The CDR3: CASSINRADTEAFF. The CDR3 bases are TGTGCCAGTAGTATAAACAGGGCCGACACTGAAGCTTTCTTT. Complete variable domain (other parts from reference TRBV19 and TRBJ1-1): DGGITQSPKYLFRKEGQNVTLSCEQNLNHDAMYWYRQDPGQGLRLIYYSQIVNDFQKGDIAEGYSVSREKKESFPLTVTSAQKNPTAFYLCASSINRADTEAFFGQGTRLTVV.